This T cell receptor (beta chain) derives from a study of cytomegalovirus exposure and HLA in healthy donors. PCR amplification relied on 60 Vbeta primers (plus 13 Jbeta primers). Clones were sequenced by immunoSEQ multiplex PCR, and TCRdb holds only the in-frame ones, with some missing. The repertoire includes 150,000 or so clones, about 74% of them detected once, and 10% to 15% sits in the top ten. With V trimmed by 7 bases and J by 4 bases, 16 bases remained unmatched. The CDR3 is 16 amino acids. The germline gives CDR1 MRHNA, CDR2 SNTAGT. The rearrangement uses TRBV6-4 and TRBJ2-7; 7 bases are shared with TRBD1. The sequence was obtained from a man in his forties in good health and CMV-seropositive. The sequenced material came from PBMCs. CDR3 loop: CASIRQGRGGIYEQYF. The CDR3 region has the DNA TGTGCCAGCATTCGACAGGGCCGAGGGGGTATATACGAGCAGTACTTC.